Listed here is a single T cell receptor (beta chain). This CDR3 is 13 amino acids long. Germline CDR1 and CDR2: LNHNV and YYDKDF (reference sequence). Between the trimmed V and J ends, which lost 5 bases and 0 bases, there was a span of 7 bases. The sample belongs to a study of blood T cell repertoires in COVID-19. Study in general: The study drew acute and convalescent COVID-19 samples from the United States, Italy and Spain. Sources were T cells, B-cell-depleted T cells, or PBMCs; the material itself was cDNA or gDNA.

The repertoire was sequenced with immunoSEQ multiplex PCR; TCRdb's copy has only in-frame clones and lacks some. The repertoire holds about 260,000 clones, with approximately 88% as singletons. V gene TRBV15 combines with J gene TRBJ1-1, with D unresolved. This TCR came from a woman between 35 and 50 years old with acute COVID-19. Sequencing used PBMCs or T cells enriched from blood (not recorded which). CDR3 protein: CATSGGMNTEAFF. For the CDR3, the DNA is TGTGCCACCAGCGGCGGGATGAACACTGAAGCTTTCTTT.